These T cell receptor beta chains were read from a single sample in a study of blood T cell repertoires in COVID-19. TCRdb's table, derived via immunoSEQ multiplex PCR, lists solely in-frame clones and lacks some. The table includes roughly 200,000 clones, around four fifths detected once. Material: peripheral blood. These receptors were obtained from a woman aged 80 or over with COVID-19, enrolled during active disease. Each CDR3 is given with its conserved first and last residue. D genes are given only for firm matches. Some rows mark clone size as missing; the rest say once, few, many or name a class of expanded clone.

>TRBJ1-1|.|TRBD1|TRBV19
CASLKTGGVAEAFF
TGTGCCAGTCTTAAGACAGGGGGCGTTGCTGAAGCTTTCTTT
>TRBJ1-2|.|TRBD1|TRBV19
CASSTRDSYGYTF
TGTGCCAGTAGCACCCGGGACAGCTATGGCTACACCTTC
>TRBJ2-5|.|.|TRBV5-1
CASSLETTGNLYQETQYF
TGCGCCAGCAGCTTGGAAACTACAGGGAACTTGTACCAAGAGACCCAGTACTTC
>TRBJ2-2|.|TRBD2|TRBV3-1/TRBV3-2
CASSQRTSGGAGELFF
TGTGCCAGCAGCCAAAGGACTAGCGGGGGGGCCGGGGAGCTGTTTTTT
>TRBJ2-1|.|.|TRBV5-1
CASSSGGSFDEQFF
.
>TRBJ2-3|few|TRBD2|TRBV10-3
CAISGTSGGADTQYF
TGTGCCATCAGTGGGACTAGCGGGGGGGCAGATACGCAGTATTTT
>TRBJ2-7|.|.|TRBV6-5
CASNRVGYEQYF
TGTGCCAGCAACAGGGTCGGCTACGAGCAGTACTTC
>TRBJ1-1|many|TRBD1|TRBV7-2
CATATGPLNTEAFF
TGTGCCACCGCGACAGGGCCTTTGAACACTGAAGCTTTCTTT
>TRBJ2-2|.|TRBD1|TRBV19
CASSIRPGQGRSTGELFF
TGTGCCAGTAGTATCCGCCCGGGACAGGGAAGGAGCACCGGGGAGCTGTTTTTT
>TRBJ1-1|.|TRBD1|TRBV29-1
CSVGDRMNTEAFF
TGCAGCGTTGGGGACAGGATGAACACTGAAGCTTTCTTT
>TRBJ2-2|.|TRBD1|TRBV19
CASTTTGGRTGELFF
TGTGCCAGTACGACAACAGGGGGCAGGACCGGGGAGCTGTTTTTT
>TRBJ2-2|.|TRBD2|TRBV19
CASSVESGGPRHGELFF
TGTGCCAGTAGTGTCGAGAGCGGGGGCCCACGGCACGGGGAGCTGTTTTTT
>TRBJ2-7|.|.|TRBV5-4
CASSSSYEQYF
TGTGCCAGCAGCTCTTCCTACGAGCAGTACTTC
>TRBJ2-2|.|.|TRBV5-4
CASSLGGLGGELFF
TGTGCCAGCAGCTTGGGGGGGCTTGGCGGGGAGCTGTTTTTT
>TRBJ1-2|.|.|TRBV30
CAWRAPKNLYGYTF
TGTGCCTGGAGAGCCCCCAAAAACCTCTATGGCTACACCTTC
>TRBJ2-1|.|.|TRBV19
CASSVTGTEQFF
TGTGCCAGTAGTGTAACAGGGACTGAGCAGTTCTTC
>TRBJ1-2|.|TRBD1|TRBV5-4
CASSWDRSPTNYGYTF
TGTGCCAGCAGCTGGGACAGGTCCCCAACTAACTATGGCTACACCTTC
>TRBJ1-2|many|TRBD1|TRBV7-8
CASSLAAGGVGYGYTF
TGTGCCAGCAGCTTAGCCGCAGGGGGCGTAGGCTATGGCTACACCTTC
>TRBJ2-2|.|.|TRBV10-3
CALSGNRANTGELFF
TGTGCCTTGTCGGGGAACAGGGCGAACACCGGGGAGCTGTTTTTT
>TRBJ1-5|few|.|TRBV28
CASSSSSGFNQPQHF
TGTGCCAGCAGTTCTTCCAGCGGCTTCAATCAGCCCCAGCATTTT
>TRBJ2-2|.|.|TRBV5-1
CASSPSGGGTGELFF
TGCGCCAGCAGCCCCTCAGGGGGAGGCACCGGGGAGCTGTTTTTT
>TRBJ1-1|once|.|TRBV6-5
CAILALARTEAFF
TGTGCCATACTTGCCCTTGCGAGGACTGAAGCTTTCTTT
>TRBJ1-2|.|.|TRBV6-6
CASSGNSGYTF
TGTGCCAGCAGTGGAAACAGTGGCTACACCTTC
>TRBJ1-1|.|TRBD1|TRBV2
CASFDRVGTEAFF
TGTGCCAGCTTTGACAGGGTGGGGACTGAAGCTTTCTTT
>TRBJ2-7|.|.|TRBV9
CASSVGGLEQYF
TGTGCCAGCAGCGTAGGGGGGCTCGAGCAGTACTTC
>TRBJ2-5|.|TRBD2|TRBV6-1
CASSELAGGPQETQYF
TGTGCCAGCAGTGAATTAGCGGGGGGCCCCCAAGAGACCCAGTACTTC
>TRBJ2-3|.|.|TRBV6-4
CASSDVGVGDTQYF
TGTGCCAGCAGTGACGTCGGGGTAGGAGATACGCAGTATTTT
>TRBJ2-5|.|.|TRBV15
CATSREGGNLQETQYF
TGTGCCACCAGCAGAGAAGGCGGGAACCTCCAAGAGACCCAGTACTTC
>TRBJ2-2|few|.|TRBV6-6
CASYQFRAQGSGELFF
TGTGCCAGCTATCAATTCAGGGCTCAAGGTAGCGGGGAGCTGTTTTTT
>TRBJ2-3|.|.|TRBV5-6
CASSLAGAGDTQYF
TGTGCCAGCAGCTTGGCAGGGGCTGGGGATACGCAGTATTTT
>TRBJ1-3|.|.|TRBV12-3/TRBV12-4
CASIWAAGNTIYF
TGTGCCAGCATTTGGGCAGCTGGAAACACCATATATTTT
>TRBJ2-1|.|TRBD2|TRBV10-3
CAISRTSGGADEQFF
TGTGCCATCAGTAGGACTAGCGGGGGGGCTGATGAGCAGTTCTTC
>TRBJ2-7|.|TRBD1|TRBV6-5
CASSYQEAGGGEQYF
TGTGCCAGCAGTTACCAGGAGGCAGGGGGCGGCGAGCAGTACTTC
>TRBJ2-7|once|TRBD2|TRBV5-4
CASSLAGGAVYEQYF
TGTGCCAGCAGCTTGGCCGGGGGGGCGGTATACGAGCAGTACTTC
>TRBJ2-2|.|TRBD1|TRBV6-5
CASRPDRVVTGELFF
TGTGCCAGCAGACCAGACAGGGTGGTCACCGGGGAGCTGTTTTTT
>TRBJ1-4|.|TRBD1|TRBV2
CASSGGTGGEKLFF
TGTGCCAGCAGTGGTGGGACAGGTGGGGAAAAACTGTTTTTT
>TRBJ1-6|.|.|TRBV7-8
CASSWDINNSPLHF
TGTGCCAGCAGCTGGGACATAAATAATTCACCCCTCCACTTT
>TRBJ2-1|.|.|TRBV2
CASKTTYNEQFF
TGTGCCAGCAAGACAACCTACAATGAGCAGTTCTTC
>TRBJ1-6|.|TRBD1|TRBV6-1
CASSDYNDRGLSPLHF
TGTGCCAGCAGTGACTACAACGACAGGGGGCTCTCACCCCTCCACTTT
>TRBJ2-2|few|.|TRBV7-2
CASLPGRGPGTGELFF
TGTGCCAGCCTACCAGGCAGAGGGCCGGGCACCGGGGAGCTGTTTTTT
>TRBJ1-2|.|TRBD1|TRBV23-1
CASSPPGQGARDGYTF
TGCGCCAGCAGTCCACCGGGACAGGGGGCGCGAGATGGCTACACCTTC
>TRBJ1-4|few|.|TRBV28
CASSLLAGANEKLFF
TGTGCCAGCAGTTTATTGGCAGGCGCTAATGAAAAACTGTTTTTT
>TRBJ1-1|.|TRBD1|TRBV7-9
CASSRRPPTPGQGDTEAFF
TGTGCCAGCAGCCGTCGACCCCCGACTCCGGGACAGGGAGACACTGAAGCTTTCTTT
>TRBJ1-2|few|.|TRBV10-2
CASSDQGHYGYTF
TGCGCCAGCAGTGACCAGGGTCACTATGGCTACACCTTC
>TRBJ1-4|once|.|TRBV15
CATSRWGVVAGANEKLFF
TGTGCCACCAGCAGGTGGGGAGTTGTGGCGGGGGCTAATGAAAAACTGTTTTTT
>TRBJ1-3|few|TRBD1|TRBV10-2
CASSPTGTSGNTIYF
TGCGCCAGCAGTCCGACAGGGACATCCGGAAACACCATATATTTT
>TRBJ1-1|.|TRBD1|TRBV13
CASSPPRTGDITEAFF
TGTGCCAGCAGCCCACCGAGGACAGGGGATATCACTGAAGCTTTCTTT
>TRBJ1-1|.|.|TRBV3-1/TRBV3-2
CASTPGGTEAFF
TGTGCCAGCACCCCCGGGGGAACTGAAGCTTTCTTT
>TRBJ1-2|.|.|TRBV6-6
CASLIEGGPYGYTF
TGTGCCAGCCTTATCGAAGGGGGACCTTATGGCTACACCTTC
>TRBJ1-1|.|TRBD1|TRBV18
CASHRDRGTNTEAFF
TGTGCCAGCCACCGAGACAGGGGGACGAACACTGAAGCTTTCTTT
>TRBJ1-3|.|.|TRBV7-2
CASSRRQADTIYF
TGTGCCAGCAGCAGACGACAGGCAGACACCATATATTTT
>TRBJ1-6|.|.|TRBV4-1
CASSRTLPGRDNSPLHF
TGCGCCAGCAGCCGGACTCTACCGGGCAGAGATAATTCACCCCTCCACTTT